The clone carrying this T cell receptor (beta chain) came up many times. Its antigen remains unknown. The germline V gene encodes CDR1 SGHRS and CDR2 YFSETQ. V was shortened by 4 bases and J by 1 base, with 12 bases between the two germline ends. The CDR3 is 15 amino acids. This sample is drawn from a study of T cells after yellow fever vaccination. Overall study findings and caveats: Post-booster repertoires contained most primary-vaccination clones again (about 95% CD4, over 70% CD8).

Template switching with 5'RACE generated the TCR cDNA and added a universal primer site and UMIs. TCRdb reprocessed the 5' RACE reads via MiXCR and lists one record per CDR3 protein. This sample carries about 320,000 distinct CDR3 sequences, roughly 4.3% of them seen once, and the ten largest clones take roughly 19%. The J gene is TRBJ2-1, the V gene TRBV5-1; tentative D call: TRBD2 (5 bases). The sequencing here drew on PBMCs, taken 15 days after the yellow fever booster vaccination. The receptor comes from a man younger than 35 who received the YFV17D yellow fever vaccine. The CDR3 nucleotides read TGCGCCAGCAGCCTCCCTCCGGGATCCTACAATGAGCAGTTCTTC. Its protein is CASSLPPGSYNEQFF.